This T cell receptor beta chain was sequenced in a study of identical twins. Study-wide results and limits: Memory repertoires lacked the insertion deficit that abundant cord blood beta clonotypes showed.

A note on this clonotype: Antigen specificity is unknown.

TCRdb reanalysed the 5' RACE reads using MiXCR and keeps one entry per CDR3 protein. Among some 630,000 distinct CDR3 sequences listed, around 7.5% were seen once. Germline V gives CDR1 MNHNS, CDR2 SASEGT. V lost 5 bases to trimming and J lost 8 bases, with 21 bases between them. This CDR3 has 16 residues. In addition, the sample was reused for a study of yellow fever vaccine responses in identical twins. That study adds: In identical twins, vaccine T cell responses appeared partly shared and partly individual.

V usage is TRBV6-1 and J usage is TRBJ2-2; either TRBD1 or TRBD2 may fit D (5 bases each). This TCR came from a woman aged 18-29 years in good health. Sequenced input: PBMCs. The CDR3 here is CASSPEDTRFSGELFF. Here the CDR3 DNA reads TGTGCCAGCAGTCCGGAGGACACCCGTTTTTCGGGGGAGCTGTTTTTT.